The source of this T cell receptor (beta chain) is a study of blood T cell repertoires in COVID-19. Study overall: Some COVID-19 samples were acute and others convalescent; all came from the United States, Italy and Spain. The cDNA or gDNA used as material had been derived from T cells, B-cell-depleted T cells, or PBMCs.

V was pared by 3 bases and J by 5 bases, with 11 bases between. Per germline, CDR1 MNHEY and CDR2 SMNVEV (reference sequence). CDR3 length: 13 residues. Original processing notes: Nucleated cell number was recorded as an estimate derived from reference gene primer amplification. Measured with immunoSEQ multiplex PCR; TCRdb has only the in-frame clones, and not every one. Clonal size and the V and J genes are those of that table, whereas D and trimming came from the DNA. The sample records a few hundred thousand clones, about 86% being singletons. This clonotype was obtained from an older woman with acute or convalescent COVID-19. The specimen sequenced was peripheral blood. The V gene is TRBV27, the J gene TRBJ2-7; tentatively, D is TRBD2 (7 bases). The CDR3 region is CASSLGAGDEQYF. The CDR3 nucleotides read TGTGCCAGCAGTTTGGGGGCGGGGGACGAGCAGTACTTC.